The rows below give T cell receptor beta chains drawn from one sample of a study of shared clonotypes between healthy human individuals. This table comes from immunoSEQ multiplex PCR, and its TCRdb copy is limited to in-frame clones, with some not included. The sample holds about 680,000 clones, more than 70% seen once. The sequenced sample consisted of memory CD4+ T cells sorted from blood. These receptors were collected from a woman younger than 45 in good health. The CDR3 runs from the conserved cysteine through the conserved F or W. The D gene is left open where the match is weak. Part of the rows lack a size; the others show once, few, many or a class for expanded clones.

clone size	J gene	V gene	D gene	CDR3 protein	CDR3 DNA
.	TRBJ2-1	TRBV19	TRBD2	CASSFREGYNEQFF	TGTGCCAGTAGTTTTCGGGAGGGGTACAATGAGCAGTTCTTC
.	TRBJ2-5	TRBV21-1	.	CASSKGGQEMGEQYF	TGTGCCAGCAGCAAAGGGGGACAGGAGATGGGAGAGCAGTACTTC
.	TRBJ2-7	TRBV7-9	.	CASSLGGRRGSYEQYF	TGTGCCAGCAGCTTAGGGGGCCGAAGAGGATCCTACGAGCAGTACTTC
.	TRBJ2-1	TRBV7-8	TRBD1	CATRSLDRGRFRFHNEQFF	TGTGCCACCCGATCCCTGGACAGGGGGCGATTCCGTTTTCACAATGAGCAGTTCTTC
.	TRBJ1-5	TRBV23-1	.	CASSRFEKPQHF	TGCGCCAGCAGCCGGTTCGAGAAGCCCCAGCATTTT
once	TRBJ2-3	TRBV27	.	CASPSQGPQRVLSSTDTQYF	TGTGCCAGCCCCTCGCAAGGGCCGCAGCGAGTCCTATCTAGCACAGATACGCAGTATTTT
few	TRBJ2-3	TRBV2	.	CASNSATSTDTQYF	TGTGCCAGCAATAGCGCAACTAGCACAGATACGCAGTATTTT
few	TRBJ2-5	TRBV11-2	.	CASSLLSLSETQYF	TGTGCCAGCAGCTTGTTGAGTCTTTCTGAGACCCAGTACTTC
.	TRBJ2-5	TRBV6-6	.	CASSTGRTQETQYF	TGTGCCAGCAGTACGGGTCGCACCCAAGAGACCCAGTACTTC
.	TRBJ2-2	TRBV7-6	.	CASSPGWRGGKTGELFF	TGTGCCAGCAGCCCCGGTTGGAGGGGTGGGAAAACCGGGGAGCTGTTTTTT
.	TRBJ2-2	TRBV4-1	.	CASSQELSPGELFF	TGCGCCAGCAGCCAAGAACTCTCACCCGGGGAGCTGTTTTTT
.	TRBJ2-5	TRBV25-1	TRBD2	CASSAGTGGVRETQYF	TGTGCCAGCAGTGCGGGTACGGGAGGAGTTCGAGAGACCCAGTACTTC
few	TRBJ2-3	TRBV5-1	TRBD2	CASSIATSGSLGTDTQYF	TGCGCCAGCAGCATTGCGACTAGCGGGTCTCTTGGCACAGATACGCAGTATTTT
.	TRBJ2-7	TRBV6-1	TRBD2	CASKLAGDKQYF	TGTGCCAGCAAACTAGCGGGAGACAAGCAGTACTTC
.	TRBJ2-5	TRBV28	.	CASSPDWDYGTQYF	TGTGCCAGCAGTCCCGACTGGGATTATGGGACCCAGTACTTC
few	TRBJ2-1	TRBV27	.	CASSRRPMGEAYNEQFF	TGTGCCAGCAGTCGCCGCCCTATGGGAGAAGCTTACAATGAGCAGTTCTTC
.	TRBJ2-3	TRBV4-2	TRBD2	CASSGLATGDTQYF	TGTGCCAGCAGTGGACTAGCAACGGGAGATACGCAGTATTTT
.	TRBJ2-5	TRBV19	TRBD2	CASSIGGVAGRMETQYF	TGTGCCAGTAGTATAGGTGGTGTAGCGGGAAGGATGGAGACCCAGTACTTC
once	TRBJ1-3	TRBV30	.	CAWSVKGFTGNTIYF	TGTGCCTGGAGTGTGAAAGGCTTCACTGGAAACACCATATATTTT
.	TRBJ2-1	TRBV13	TRBD2	CASSLSTSGRGEQFF	TGTGCCAGCAGCTTATCGACTAGCGGGAGGGGTGAGCAGTTCTTC
.	TRBJ2-7	TRBV6-5	.	CASSPGTHLEQYF	TGTGCCAGCAGTCCCGGGACCCACCTTGAGCAGTACTTC
.	TRBJ2-7	TRBV18	.	CASSPGQEQYF	TGTGCCAGCTCGCCGGGACAAGAGCAGTACTTC
.	TRBJ1-5	TRBV28	.	CASSPTPGPSNQPQHF	TGTGCCAGCAGTCCCACCCCGGGTCCTAGCAATCAGCCCCAGCATTTT
.	TRBJ2-7	TRBV6-5	.	CATSRDAALYEQYF	TGTGCCACCTCACGGGACGCCGCGCTCTACGAGCAGTACTTC
.	TRBJ2-1	TRBV6-4	TRBD2	CASSDNGLAYEQFF	TGTGCCAGCAGTGACAATGGACTAGCCTATGAGCAGTTCTTC